A single sample is the source of the 32 T cell receptor beta chains below, sequenced in a study of blood T cell repertoires in COVID-19. Assay: immunoSEQ multiplex PCR; the TCRdb copy retains only in-frame clones and omits some. The sample includes about 290,000 clones, roughly 86% seen only once; the top ten take 11%. The sequenced sample was peripheral blood. Every receptor here comes from a woman aged 25 to 39 with COVID-19, enrolled during active disease.

The gene calls are TRBV6-5 and TRBJ1-6; D ambiguous. This CDR3 has 14 amino acids. Germline-derived CDR1 and CDR2 are MNHEY and SVGAGI. V was trimmed by 8 bases and J by 6 bases, leaving 14 bases between them. CDR3 sequence reads: CASGPGRGNSPLHF. In DNA form, the CDR3 reads TGTGCCAGCGGCCCCGGACGGGGTAATTCACCCCTCCACTTT.

V gene TRBV5-1 combines with J gene TRBJ2-3, with TRBD2 identical over 13 bases. J lost 6 bases, V lost 7 bases, and 8 bases had no gene match. Germline lookup yields CDR1 SGHRS and CDR2 YFSETQ. The CDR3 runs 15 residues. CDR3 DNA sequence: TGCGCCAGCTCGGGACTAGCGGGGAATAGCGATACGCAGTATTTT. Translated, it gives CASSGLAGNSDTQYF.

The chain is built from TRBV19 and TRBJ1-6; D not resolved. The germline gives CDR1 LNHDA, CDR2 SQIVND (reference sequence). Trimming pared 5 bases from V and 7 bases from J, leaving 15 bases between. The CDR3 is made up of 15 amino acids. In DNA, the CDR3 is TGTGCCAGTAGTCGTCTTCCAGATCCGAATTCACCCCTCCACTTT. Encoded protein: CASSRLPDPNSPLHF.

The chain joins TRBV11-2 to TRBJ2-3; 12 bases fit TRBD2. With 4 bases clipped from V and 1 base from J, the junction kept 6 bases outside the gene matches. Germline V CDR1 and CDR2: SGHAT, FQNNGV. CDR3 size: 17 residues. The CDR3 DNA reads as TGTGCCAGCAGCTCTAGCGGGGGGGTAGTGCGCACAGATACGCAGTATTTT. This encodes CASSSSGGVVRTDTQYF.

Written as DNA, the CDR3 is TGTGCCAGTTTCGGGGGGGGTGGAGCTTTCTTT. It is translated as CASFGGGGAFF. The rearrangement uses TRBV6-6 and TRBJ1-1, with a possible D match to TRBD1 (5 bases). The germline V gene has CDR1 MNHNY and CDR2 SVGAGI (reference sequence). Trimming pared 9 bases from V and 10 bases from J, leaving 15 bases between. The CDR3 consists of 11 residues.

This clone has a handful of counts. Distinct nucleotide sequences in the sample also encode this CDR3. This chain joins TRBV12-3 or TRBV12-4 and TRBJ1-2; no firm D call. The CDR3 is made up of 13 amino acids. V lost 5 bases and J lost 3, with 10 bases in between. The CDR3 loop reads CASSPAGYYGYTF. CDR3 nucleotides: TGTGCCAGCAGTCCCGCCGGGTACTATGGCTACACCTTC.

The chain combines TRBV5-4 with TRBJ2-2, with D perhaps TRBD1 (5 bases). Germline V gene sequence: CDR1 SGHNT, CDR2 YYREEE (reference sequence). The ends were cut back, 6 bases at V and 5 bases at J, with 8 bases in the middle. The CDR3 contains 12 residues. CDR3 sequence reads: CASTRATGELFF. The CDR3 DNA is TGTGCCAGCACCAGGGCAACCGGGGAGCTGTTTTTT.

The chain carries TRBV3-1 (or the pseudogene TRBV3-2) and TRBJ1-4; no clear D. This CDR3 is 13 amino acids long. Trimming shortened V by 6 bases and J by 3 bases, and 8 bases separated the two germline ends. From germline, CDR1 is LGHDT and CDR2 YNNKEL (reference sequence). The CDR3 DNA sequence: TGTGCCAGCAGGAGGAATCCTAATGAAAAACTGTTTTTT. Amino acids: CASRRNPNEKLFF.

The chain employs TRBV5-1 and TRBJ2-1, with 7 bases identical to TRBD2. Trimming at V came to 0 bases and at J to 7 bases, leaving 1 base not matched to a gene. Germline V gene lookup returns CDR1 SGHRS and CDR2 YFSETQ. The length of the CDR3 is 13 residues. The CDR3 loop is CASSLGLANEQFF. The CDR3 DNA follows: TGCGCCAGCAGCTTGGGACTAGCAAATGAGCAGTTCTTC.

The rearrangement links TRBV12-2 to TRBJ1-2; TRBD1, as called in the table, went unchecked against the DNA. TRBV12-2 is a pseudogene segment. The CDR3 is 14 residues long. CDR3 DNA: TGTGCAAGTCGTTTTCGCGGACAGGGTGGCGGCTACACCTTC. Translating it yields CASRFRGQGGGYTF.

V and J are TRBV5-1 and TRBJ1-2; 11 nucleotides align to TRBD1. Germline-derived CDR1 and CDR2 are SGHRS and YFSETQ. V lost 4 bases and J lost 3; bases outside the gene matches: 5. The CDR3 has 15 amino acids. The CDR3 here is CASSLSGQGDYGYTF. The CDR3 coding sequence is TGCGCCAGCAGCCTGTCGGGACAGGGGGACTATGGCTACACCTTC.

The rearrangement uses TRBV6-2 or TRBV6-3 and TRBJ2-7; tentative D call: TRBD1 (5 bases). The CDR3 has 14 residues. Per germline, CDR1 MNHEY and CDR2 SVGEGT. The V end lost 0 bases, the J end lost 6 bases, and 12 bases lay between the germline ends. As DNA, the CDR3 is TGTGCCAGCAGTTACTCGCGACAGCAACCCGAGCAGTACTTC. Encoded protein: CASSYSRQQPEQYF.

The chain employs TRBV30 and TRBJ1-5; no clear D. This CDR3 has 13 amino acids. V gave up 2 bases and J gave up 4 bases, with 9 bases separating them. The germline V gene encodes CDR1 GTSNPN and CDR2 SVGIG (reference sequence). This CDR3 is CAWSLNINQPQHF. For the CDR3, the DNA is TGTGCCTGGAGTTTAAATATAAATCAGCCCCAGCATTTT.

V gene TRBV18 combines with J gene TRBJ2-2, with D perhaps TRBD1 (5 bases). This CDR3 region has 15 residues. From germline, CDR1 is KGHSH and CDR2 LQKENI. The V gene lost 5 bases and the J gene lost 4 bases, with 14 bases spanning the gap. The chain's CDR3 is CASSLGQSGTGELFF. CDR3 in DNA: TGTGCCAGCTCATTGGGGCAGTCGGGCACCGGGGAGCTGTTTTTT.

The CDR3 region is CASSFGRGGDEKLFF. CDR3 nucleotide sequence: TGTGCCAGCAGCTTTGGCAGGGGTGGAGATGAAAAACTGTTTTTT. This chain uses TRBV7-6 with TRBJ1-4; D possibly corresponds to TRBD1 (6 bases). Looked up from germline, CDR1 is SGHVS and CDR2 is FNYEAQ. CDR3 size: 15 residues. Trimming left V 3 bases short and J 6 bases short, with 14 bases between. Full variable domain (remainder filled in from reference TRBV7-6 and TRBJ1-4): GAGVSQSPRYKVTKRGQDVALRCDPISGHVSLYWYRQALGQGPEFLTYFNYEAQQDKSGLPNDRFSAERPEGSISTLTIQRTEQRDSAMYRCASSFGRGGDEKLFFGSGTQLSVL.

The chain recombines TRBV10-3 with TRBJ2-5; maybe TRBD1 (6 bases). This CDR3 has 14 amino acids. With 0 bases removed from V and 3 bases from J, the gap between germline ends came to 8 bases. CDR1 ENHRY and CDR2 SYGVKD come from the germline V gene. In DNA, the CDR3 is TGTGCCATCAGTGAGTCTCAGGGGAAAGAGACCCAGTACTTC. Translating gives CAISESQGKETQYF.

The chain recombines TRBV29-1 with TRBJ1-3; D gene unclear. Trimming shortened V by 4 bases and J by 0 bases, and 7 bases separated the two germline ends. Per the germline V gene, CDR1 is SQVTM and CDR2 is ANQGSEA. The CDR3 runs to 13 residues. CDR3 sequence: CSVGWSSGNTIYF. CDR3 DNA sequence: TGCAGCGTTGGATGGAGCTCTGGAAACACCATATATTTT.

This CDR3 is CASSLLPQAEQFF. CDR3 DNA: TGCGCCAGCAGCTTGCTGCCACAGGCGGAGCAGTTCTTC. The V and J genes are TRBV5-1 and TRBJ2-1; possibly TRBD1 for D (5 bases). Between the trimmed V and J ends, which lost 1 base and 10 bases, there was a span of 12 bases. Germline lookup yields CDR1 SGHRS and CDR2 YFSETQ. The CDR3 consists of 13 residues.

This clone was detected only a few times. This chain connects TRBV6-5 to TRBJ1-1; D remains unclear. This CDR3 has 11 amino acids. CDR1 and CDR2 from the germline V gene are MNHEY and SVGAGI. The germline V and J ends were trimmed by 7 bases and 1 base, with 4 bases remaining between them. In DNA form, the CDR3 reads TGTGCCAGCATCAGGAACACTGAAGCTTTCTTT. Its protein product is CASIRNTEAFF.

This clone was found once. The V gene is TRBV5-1, the J gene TRBJ2-1; tentative D call: TRBD2 (5 bases). The CDR3 length is 13 residues. V shed 4 bases and J shed 7 bases, with 12 bases lying between them. Germline V gives CDR1 SGHRS, CDR2 YFSETQ. The CDR3 DNA sequence: TGCGCCAGCAGCCTAATGACGGGAAATGAGCAGTTCTTC. This translates into CASSLMTGNEQFF.

V and J are TRBV5-1 and TRBJ2-2; the match to TRBD1 covers 10 bases. The germline V gene encodes CDR1 SGHRS and CDR2 YFSETQ. This CDR3 contains 14 residues. V lost 3 bases and J lost 4; bases outside the gene matches: 0. This CDR3 reads CASSWTGGTGELFF. The CDR3 region has the DNA TGCGCCAGCAGCTGGACAGGGGGCACCGGGGAGCTGTTTTTT.

This chain's CDR3 is CSVVQSSVGGYTF. The DNA for the CDR3 is TGCAGCGTGGTACAGTCCTCTGTTGGTGGCTACACCTTC. V usage is TRBV29-1 and J usage is TRBJ1-2, with D hard to call. The CDR3 loop spans 13 amino acids. Per germline, CDR1 SQVTM and CDR2 ANQGSEA. V was clipped by 6 bases and J by 7 bases, with 18 bases between them.

The rearrangement uses TRBV28 and TRBJ1-2; 9 bases agree with TRBD1. J lost 4 bases, V lost 6 bases, and 6 bases had no gene match. The CDR3 covers 14 residues. The V gene's germline CDR1 is MDHEN and CDR2 SYDVKM. The DNA for the CDR3 is TGTGCCAGCAGGAAGGGACAGGGAAGCTATGGCTACACCTTC. Its protein is CASRKGQGSYGYTF.

The chain links TRBV5-4 to TRBJ2-7; 14 nucleotides match TRBD2. This CDR3 is 17 amino acids long. Trimming took 3 bases from V and 3 from J; bases not matched to a gene: 8. Germline V CDR1 and CDR2: SGHNT, YYREEE (reference sequence). The CDR3 loop is CASSWGPGTSGGYEQYF. The CDR3 nucleotides are TGTGCCAGCAGCTGGGGACCTGGGACTAGCGGGGGCTACGAGCAGTACTTC.

The sample holds a few counts of this clone. V gene TRBV2 combines with J gene TRBJ2-4, with D possibly being TRBD1 (5 bases). With 4 bases removed from V and 1 base from J, the gap between germline ends came to 14 bases. Germline assignment: CDR1 SNHLY and CDR2 FYNNEI. The CDR3 is 16 residues long. The DNA for the CDR3 is TGTGCCAGCAGTGTAACAGGCTACAGGGCCAAAAACATTCAGTACTTC. The encoded protein is CASSVTGYRAKNIQYF.

This sequence joins TRBV6-5 and TRBJ2-7, with 9 bases lining up with TRBD1. Germline-derived CDR1 and CDR2 are MNHEY and SVGAGI. CDR3 length equals 14 residues. The V and J ends lost 6 bases and 4 bases, in that order; junction bases with no gene match: 7. CDR3 bases: TGTGCCAGCAGGCCACAGGGGGCGGGTTACGAGCAGTACTTC. This translates into CASRPQGAGYEQYF.

The chain uses TRBV6-5 and TRBJ2-1, with TRBD1 matching over 10 bases. This CDR3 is 15 amino acids long. Germline CDR1 reads MNHEY; CDR2 reads SVGAGI. Trimming took 5 bases from V and 1 from J; bases not matched to a gene: 2. This CDR3 reads CASSRTGGSYNEQFF. The CDR3 DNA sequence: TGTGCCAGCAGTCGGACAGGGGGATCCTACAATGAGCAGTTCTTC.

With regard to this clone: The sample contains more than one DNA sequence encoding this CDR3. The chain couples TRBV6-5 to TRBJ1-1, with D perhaps matching TRBD1 (6 bases). Trimming cost V 5 bases and J 1 base, with 8 bases left between them. This CDR3 contains 13 residues. CDR1 and CDR2 (germline): MNHEY, SVGAGI. The CDR3 reads CASSPQGNTEAFF. CDR3 sequence (DNA): TGTGCCAGCAGTCCACAGGGGAACACTGAAGCTTTCTTT.

This chain joins TRBV5-4 and TRBJ2-3; 8 positions agree with TRBD2. V shed 7 bases and J 1 base; nucleotides not matched to a gene: 8. Germline loops: CDR1 SGHNT, CDR2 YYREEE (reference sequence). There are 15 residues in the CDR3. The CDR3, as DNA: TGTGCCAGCTTTGATGGCGGGGGGCGCACAGATACGCAGTATTTT. This codes for CASFDGGGRTDTQYF.

This clone was observed a single time. The chain recombines TRBV4-1 with TRBJ2-2; 7 nucleotides line up with TRBD1. With V trimmed by 1 base and J by 6 bases, 5 bases remained unmatched. Germline CDR1 is MGHRA and CDR2 is YSYEKL. This CDR3 has 15 amino acids. The DNA for the CDR3 is TGCGCCAGCAGCCAAGGACAGGGACCGTCCGGGGAGCTGTTTTTT. Its translation is CASSQGQGPSGELFF.

The chain is built from TRBV28 and TRBJ2-7; D uncertain. The CDR3 runs 16 residues. The germline V gene encodes CDR1 MDHEN and CDR2 SYDVKM. V lost 6 bases, J lost 0 bases, and 18 bases lay in between. CDR3 amino acids: CASSLPEAQPSYEQYF. DNA of the CDR3: TGTGCCAGCAGCCTACCCGAGGCGCAGCCCTCCTACGAGCAGTACTTC.

DNA for the CDR3: TGTGCCACTGGCCCAGGGTTTAGCTTAAACTACGAGCAGTACTTC. Protein product: CATGPGFSLNYEQYF. The chain uses TRBV15 and TRBJ2-7, with D tentatively TRBD1 (5 bases). This CDR3 comprises 15 residues. Germline V gene lookup returns CDR1 LNHNV and CDR2 YYDKDF (reference sequence). V was cut by 9 bases and J by 3 bases, with 21 bases left in between. Variable domain in full (rest from reference TRBV15 and TRBJ2-7): DAMVIQNPRYQVTQFGKPVTLSCSQTLNHNVMYWYQQKSSQAPKLLFHYYDKDFNNEADTPDNFQSRRPNTSFCFLDIRSPGLGDTAMYLCATGPGFSLNYEQYFGPGTRLTVT.